The 11 T cell receptor beta chains presented below share a single source sample, sequenced in a study of cytomegalovirus exposure and HLA in healthy donors (dated by TCRdb to about 2017). The protocol used for the library was the immunoSEQ multiplex PCR assay. For the multiplex PCR, a mixture combining 60 forward primers for TCR Vbeta segments and 13 reverse primers for TCR Jbeta segments was used. Not all clones reach the TCRdb copy of this immuneACCESS table, which keeps in-frame sequences only. Checked studies attribute under half of the gap to unresolved V genes and leave the rest unexplained. The sample yields 150,000 to 200,000 clones; 85% were counted once. The ten most abundant clones make up 1% of the sample. The specimen sequenced was PBMCs. These receptors all come from a boy aged 2 to 9 in good health and CMV-seronegative.

The V and J genes are TRBV28 and TRBJ1-1; tentatively, D is TRBD1 (5 bases). Trimming left V 8 bases short and J 0 bases short, with 19 bases between. CDR1 is MDHEN and CDR2 is SYDVKM in the germline V gene. The CDR3 is made up of 16 amino acids. The chain's CDR3 is CASAFGGDPLNTEAFF. CDR3 DNA sequence: TGTGCCAGCGCCTTTGGAGGGGACCCGTTGAACACTGAAGCTTTCTTT.

For this clone: One junction end does not reproduce the germline sequence, and a read error may be involved. V is TRBV7-7 and J is TRBJ2-2; 13 positions match TRBD2. This CDR3 contains 15 residues. Germline CDR1 is SSHAT and CDR2 is FNYEAQ (reference sequence). The CDR3 spells CASSPGLAGAGELFF. CDR3 sequence (DNA): TGTGCTAGCAGCCCTGGACTAGCGGGGGCCGGGGAGCTGTTTTTT.

The chain employs TRBV10-3 and TRBJ1-1; tentative D call: TRBD1 (5 bases). Germline V CDR1 and CDR2: ENHRY, SYGVKD. The CDR3 is 11 amino acids. V lost 10 bases and J lost 1, with 7 bases in between. The CDR3 DNA sequence: TGTGCCAGTCAGGGGAACACTGAAGCTTTCTTT. It translates to CASQGNTEAFF.

This sequence joins TRBV9 and TRBJ1-2; TRBD1 matches 11 bases. The ends lost 3 bases at V and 8 bases at J; junction bases unmatched: 9. Germline CDR1 SGDLS, CDR2 YYNGEE. This CDR3 has 15 amino acids. The CDR3 spells CASSAGGQGAWGYTF. The CDR3 DNA reads TGTGCCAGCAGCGCGGGCGGACAGGGGGCCTGGGGCTACACCTTC.

The J gene is TRBJ1-4, the V gene TRBV25-1; D ambiguous. The CDR3 contains 13 residues. V was cut by 3 bases and J by 8 bases, with 10 bases left in between. Germline V gene sequence: CDR1 MGHDK, CDR2 SYGVNS. CDR3 nucleotide sequence: TGTGCCAGCAGTGATTACCCTACGGAAAAACTGTTTTTT. Protein: CASSDYPTEKLFF.

The V gene is TRBV27, the J gene TRBJ1-5, with TRBD1 as a possible D gene (5 bases). The CDR3 spans 16 residues. V shed 3 bases and J shed 4 bases, with 16 bases lying between them. Per the germline V gene, CDR1 is MNHEY and CDR2 is SMNVEV (reference sequence). CDR3 sequence reads: CASSLHPTGSNQPQHF. DNA of the CDR3: TGTGCCAGCAGTTTGCACCCAACAGGTTCAAATCAGCCCCAGCATTTT.

The V call is TRBV10-3, the J call TRBJ2-3; TRBD2 matches 11 bases. CDR1 ENHRY and CDR2 SYGVKD come from the germline V gene. This CDR3 is 16 amino acids long. V dropped 2 bases and J dropped 5; count of bases not matched to a gene: 6. The CDR3 loop reads CAISEDLAGGLDTQYF. The CDR3 nucleotides are TGTGCCATCAGTGAGGACCTAGCGGGAGGTTTAGATACGCAGTATTTT.

This rearrangement joins TRBV11-1 to TRBJ2-7; D is possibly TRBD2 (6 bases). V lost 0 bases, J lost 2 bases, and 11 bases lay in between. CDR3 length: 15 amino acids. Germline V gene sequence: CDR1 SGHAT, CDR2 FQDESV (reference sequence). CDR3 DNA sequence: TGTGCCAGCAGCTTAGCCGGGGGACCCACCTACGAGCAGTACTTC. This gives the protein CASSLAGGPTYEQYF.

The chain has TRBV7-8 and TRBJ2-1, with 7 bases identical to TRBD1. V lost 7 bases, J lost 7 bases, and 10 bases stayed unmatched. Germline CDR1 reads SGHVS; CDR2 reads FQNEAQ. The CDR3 totals 14 residues. The CDR3 coding sequence is TGTGCCAGCACCCGGGACAGAGTTACTAATGAGCAGTTCTTC. Its protein product is CASTRDRVTNEQFF.

This clone was detected only a few times. This chain connects TRBV28 to TRBJ2-7, with a possible D match to TRBD2 (6 bases). The V end was cut by 2 bases, the J end by 5 bases, with 10 bases between. The length of the CDR3 is 13 residues. Germline lookup yields CDR1 MDHEN and CDR2 SYDVKM. CDR3 bases: TGTGCCAGCAGTTTAGAAGGAGGGCACGAGCAGTACTTC. The encoded protein is CASSLEGGHEQYF. The variable domain in full, completed from reference TRBV28 and TRBJ2-7, reads DVKVTQSSRYLVKRTGEKVFLECVQDMDHENMFWYRQDPGLGLRLIYFSYDVKMKEKGDIPEGYSVSREKKERFSLILESASTNQTSMYLCASSLEGGHEQYFGPGTRLTVT.

The chain employs TRBV7-9 and TRBJ2-5; TRBD2 matches 7 bases. The CDR3 spans 16 residues. CDR1 is SEHNR, CDR2 FQNEAQ, per germline (reference sequence). V shed 5 bases, J shed 5 bases, and the junction held 14 bases outside the gene matches. CDR3 in DNA: TGTGCCAGCAGCGGCCGGGACTACCTAAAGGAGGAGACCCAGTACTTC. Encoded protein: CASSGRDYLKEETQYF.